This entry lists 10 T cell receptor beta chains sequenced from one sample in a study of blood T cell repertoires in COVID-19. Using immunoSEQ multiplex PCR, the repertoire was profiled, and TCRdb retains in-frame clones only, with some absent. The table lists 360,000 or so clones, roughly nine tenths of them singletons. Sequencing was done on a sample of peripheral blood. These receptors were collected from a woman aged 60-70 years with COVID-19, enrolled during active disease.

The V and J genes are TRBV30 and TRBJ1-6, with a tentative D call TRBD1 (5 bases). Trimming left V 8 bases short and J 4 bases short, with 15 bases between. The CDR3 sequence is 14 residues long. Germline CDR1 reads GTSNPN; CDR2 reads SVGIG (reference sequence). The CDR3: CALRGQGYNSPLHF. The CDR3 DNA is TGTGCCCTAAGAGGCCAGGGATATAATTCACCCCTCCACTTT.

This chain joins TRBV2 and TRBJ1-2; TRBD1 aligns across 8 bases. J lost 4 bases, V lost 6 bases, and 7 bases had no gene match. Per the germline V gene, CDR1 is SNHLY and CDR2 is FYNNEI. This CDR3 is built from 14 residues. The CDR3 here is CASRRQGSTYGYTF. The CDR3 nucleotides are TGTGCCAGCAGGAGACAGGGGTCCACCTATGGCTACACCTTC.

The chain links TRBV3-1 (or the pseudogene TRBV3-2) to TRBJ2-3, with TRBD1 matching over 8 bases. V gave up 4 bases and J gave up 6 bases; unmatched junction bases: 6. The germline CDR1 and CDR2 sequences are LGHDT and YNNKEL (reference sequence). CDR3 length equals 14 residues. The CDR3 DNA reads as TGTGCCAGCAGCCCCCAGGGGGACAGGGATACGCAGTATTTT. It is translated as CASSPQGDRDTQYF.

The rearrangement links TRBV19 to TRBJ2-1; 10 bases map to TRBD1. Germline values: CDR1 LNHDA, CDR2 SQIVND (reference sequence). The CDR3 length is 18 residues. V lost 7 bases to trimming and J lost 0 bases; unmatched junction nucleotides: 12. The CDR3 DNA is TGTGCCAGTAAGGGGGACAGGGGATGGGCCCGCTCCTACAATGAGCAGTTCTTC. Amino acids: CASKGDRGWARSYNEQFF.

This clone came up once. In DNA, the CDR3 is TGCGCCAGCAGTCAATCGCGGCCGGACTCTGGAAACACCATATATTTT. Residues: CASSQSRPDSGNTIYF. The J gene is TRBJ1-3, the V gene TRBV23-1; no firm D call. TRBV23-1 is an ORF; its function is uncertain. The length of the CDR3 is 16 residues. V was pared by 0 bases and J by 0 bases, with 9 bases between.

This chain connects TRBV9 to TRBJ1-2, with D possibly matching TRBD1 (5 bases). The CDR3 covers 15 residues. With 4 bases removed from V and 7 bases from J, the gap between germline ends came to 20 bases. The V gene's germline CDR1 is SGDLS and CDR2 YYNGEE. DNA of the CDR3: TGTGCCAGCAGCCCGGACACCCGAAATTTAGGTGGCTACACCTTC. Translated, it gives CASSPDTRNLGGYTF. Based on the CDR3 plus reference TRBV9 and TRBJ1-2, the full variable domain is DSGVTQTPKHLITATGQRVTLRCSPRSGDLSVYWYQQSLDQGLQFLIQYYNGEERAKGNILERFSAQQFPDLHSELNLSSLELGDSALYFCASSPDTRNLGGYTFGSGTRLTVV.

The chain joins TRBV5-4 to TRBJ1-2; D not resolved. Germline V CDR1 and CDR2: SGHNT, YYREEE (reference sequence). The V end lost 4 bases, the J end lost 0 bases, and 7 bases lay between the germline ends. CDR3 size: 13 residues. DNA for the CDR3: TGTGCCAGCAGCCTCGACACTAACTATGGCTACACCTTC. Its translation: CASSLDTNYGYTF.

The J gene is TRBJ2-1, the V gene TRBV28; D perhaps matches TRBD2 (7 bases). The V end lost 1 base, the J end lost 4 bases, and 11 bases lay between the germline ends. Germline lookup yields CDR1 MDHEN and CDR2 SYDVKM. This CDR3 contains 15 residues. In DNA form, the CDR3 reads TGTGCCAGCAGTTTATTAGGGGGGGGATACAATGAGCAGTTCTTC. Protein sequence: CASSLLGGGYNEQFF. Filled out from reference TRBV28 and TRBJ2-1, the complete variable domain reads DVKVTQSSRYLVKRTGEKVFLECVQDMDHENMFWYRQDPGLGLRLIYFSYDVKMKEKGDIPEGYSVSREKKERFSLILESASTNQTSMYLCASSLLGGGYNEQFFGPGTRLTVL.

This rearrangement joins TRBV7-9 to TRBJ1-4; 10 bases line up with TRBD1. CDR1 and CDR2 (germline): SEHNR, FQNEAQ (reference sequence). Trimming cost V 4 bases and J 3 bases; bases outside gene matches: 5. The CDR3 is made up of 16 amino acids. The CDR3 region has the DNA TGTGCCAGCAGCTCACGGGACAGGGGAGCTAATGAAAAACTGTTTTTT. Translating gives CASSSRDRGANEKLFF.

This chain joins TRBV4-1 and TRBJ1-3, with 9 nucleotides matching TRBD1. V dropped 1 base and J dropped 0; count of bases not matched to a gene: 4. CDR1 and CDR2 from the germline V gene are MGHRA and YSYEKL. This CDR3 spans 17 amino acids. Written as DNA, the CDR3 is TGCGCCAGCAGCCAAGCTGGACAGGGGTTCTCTGGAAACACCATATATTTT. Amino acid sequence: CASSQAGQGFSGNTIYF.